This T cell receptor (beta chain) was documented in a study of T cells expressing NK-cell markers (dated by TCRdb to 2018 to 2020). Concerning the study at large: Roughly 8 donors provided sorted CD3+CD56+NKG2C+, CD3+CD56+NKG2C- and CD3+CD56-NKG2C+ T-cell subsets, whose TCR beta-chain repertoires were profiled. Of the eight sequenced donors, seven were found to be HCMV-seropositive and one was found to be HCMV-seronegative. Sequencing of the libraries produced 2 x 150 bp reads on Illumina HiSeq 2000/2500, MiSeq or NextSeq. The eight sequenced donors were randomly selected healthy volunteers, three men and five women.

The CDR3 spans 11 residues, from the cysteine through the phenylalanine. Nucleotide data are not available. From the germline V gene (reference sequence), CDR1 is SGHAT and CDR2 is FQDESV. Study-wide findings and limitations: Whether the expanded NKG2C-expressing T cell clones were specific for HCMV antigens was left unclear. Those dominant clonotypes were again the most abundant among CD3+CD56-NKG2C+ cells in several donors, at about 28.3-60.1%. In six donors, the dominant CD3+CD56+NKG2C+ clonotypes ranked among the top 10 CD8+ clonotypes, making up roughly 1.0-7.0% of CD8+ T cells.

Concerning this clonotype: The antigen it recognizes is unknown.

The instrument given in TCRdb is Illumina HiSeq 2000. The TCR beta cDNA libraries were made using 5'RACE template switching, a step that added both a universal primer site and unique molecular identifiers. cDNA synthesis was primed from the TCR beta constant segment, followed by two successive PCR amplification steps. The authors' pipeline ran thus. MIGEC was used to demultiplex reads and group reads by UMI, and MiTCR was used to assemble and quantify clonotypes. Only TCR cDNA sequences supported by at least two reads were kept to exclude erroneous sequences. The tcR package was used for downstream repertoire analysis, and clonotypes were matched across fractions by CDR3 nucleotide sequence plus V segment. VDJmatch was used to annotate antigen specificity against VDJdb, with one amino acid substitution allowed in CDR3. After reprocessing by TCRdb, each CDR3 protein sequence is one entry, and no DNA is given. TCRdb, not the original authors, processed these V and J calls. The table held for this sample gives approximately 380,000 distinct CDR3 sequences. Of the sample, around 5% is held by the ten largest clones.

HCMV serostatus was determined by detecting HCMV-specific IgG in serum with a commercial ELISA kit. Peripheral blood mononuclear cells were isolated from blood by Ficoll density gradient centrifugation. The sequence derives from a man aged 18-69 years in good health. The sample taken for sequencing was blood T cells: a sorted CD56 or NKG2C T cell subset, CD4+ or CD8+ T cells, or bulk PBMC T cells (not recorded which). The chain is encoded by TRBV11-1 joined to TRBJ2-1. CDR3 protein: CASVSVGEQFF.